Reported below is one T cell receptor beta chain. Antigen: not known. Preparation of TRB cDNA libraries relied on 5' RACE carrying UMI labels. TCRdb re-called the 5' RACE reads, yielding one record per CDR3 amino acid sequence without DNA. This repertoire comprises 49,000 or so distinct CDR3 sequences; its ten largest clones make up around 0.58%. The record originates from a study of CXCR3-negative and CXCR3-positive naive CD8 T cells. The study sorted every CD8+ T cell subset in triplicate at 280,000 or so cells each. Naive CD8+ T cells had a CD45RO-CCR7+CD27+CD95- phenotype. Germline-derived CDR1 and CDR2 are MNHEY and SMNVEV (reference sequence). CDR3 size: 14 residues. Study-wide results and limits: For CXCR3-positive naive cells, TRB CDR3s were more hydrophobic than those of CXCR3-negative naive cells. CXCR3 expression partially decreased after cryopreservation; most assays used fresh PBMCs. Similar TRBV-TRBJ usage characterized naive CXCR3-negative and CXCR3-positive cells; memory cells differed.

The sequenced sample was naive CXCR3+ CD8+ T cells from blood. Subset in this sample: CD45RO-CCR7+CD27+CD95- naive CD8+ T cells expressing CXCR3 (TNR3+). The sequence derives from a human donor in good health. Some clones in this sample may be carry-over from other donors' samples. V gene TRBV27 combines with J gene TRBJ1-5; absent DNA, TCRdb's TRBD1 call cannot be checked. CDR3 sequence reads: CASSLQGGNQPQHF.